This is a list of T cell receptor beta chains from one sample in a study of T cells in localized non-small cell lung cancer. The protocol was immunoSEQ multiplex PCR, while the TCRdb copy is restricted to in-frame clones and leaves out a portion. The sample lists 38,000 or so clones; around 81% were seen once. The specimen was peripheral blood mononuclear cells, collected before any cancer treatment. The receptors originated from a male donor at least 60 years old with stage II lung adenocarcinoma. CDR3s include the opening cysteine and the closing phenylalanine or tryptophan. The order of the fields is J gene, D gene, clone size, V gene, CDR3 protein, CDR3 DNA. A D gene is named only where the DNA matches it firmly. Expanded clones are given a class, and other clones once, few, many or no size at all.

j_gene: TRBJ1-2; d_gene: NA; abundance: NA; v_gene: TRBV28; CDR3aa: CASSLGPLTYGYTF; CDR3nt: TGTGCCAGCAGCCTGGGACCGCTAACCTATGGCTACACCTTC
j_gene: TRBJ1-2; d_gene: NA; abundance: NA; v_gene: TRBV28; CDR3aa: CASSLVGANYGYTF; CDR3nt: TGTGCCAGCAGTCTCGTGGGGGCGAACTATGGCTACACCTTC
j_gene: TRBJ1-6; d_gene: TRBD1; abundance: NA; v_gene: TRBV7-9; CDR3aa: CAGTANDSPLHF; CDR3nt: TGTGCCGGGACAGCTAACGATTCACCCCTCCACTTT
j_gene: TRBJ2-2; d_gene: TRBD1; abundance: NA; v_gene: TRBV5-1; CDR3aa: CASSWGQADTGELFF; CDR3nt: TGCGCCAGCAGCTGGGGACAGGCGGACACCGGGGAGCTGTTTTTT
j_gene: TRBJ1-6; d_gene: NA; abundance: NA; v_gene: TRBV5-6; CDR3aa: CASSFNGLSSYNSPLHF; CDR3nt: TGTGCCAGCAGCTTCAATGGTCTCAGCTCCTATAATTCACCCCTCCACTTT
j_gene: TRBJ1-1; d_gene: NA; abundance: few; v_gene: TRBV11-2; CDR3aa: CASRSIRTVMNTEAFF; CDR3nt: TGTGCCAGCAGGAGCATCCGGACAGTGATGAACACTGAAGCTTTCTTT
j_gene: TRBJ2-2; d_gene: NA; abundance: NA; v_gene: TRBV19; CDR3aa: CARRDRLNTGELFF; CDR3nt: TGTGCCAGGAGAGACAGGTTGAACACCGGGGAGCTGTTTTTT
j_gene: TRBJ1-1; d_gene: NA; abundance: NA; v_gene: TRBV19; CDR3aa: CASSMGNTEAFF; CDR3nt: TGTGCCAGTAGTATGGGTAACACTGAAGCTTTCTTT
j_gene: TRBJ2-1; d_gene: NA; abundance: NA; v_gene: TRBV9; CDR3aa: CASSLRPDNEQFF; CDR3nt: TGTGCCAGCAGCCTCAGGCCAGACAATGAGCAGTTCTTC
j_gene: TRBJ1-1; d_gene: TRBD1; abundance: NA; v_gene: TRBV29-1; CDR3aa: CSAGQAGTEAFF; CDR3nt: TGCAGCGCGGGACAGGCGGGCACTGAAGCTTTCTTT
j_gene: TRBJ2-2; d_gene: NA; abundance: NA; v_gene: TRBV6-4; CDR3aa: CASSDSEGTGTGELFF; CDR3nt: TGTGCCAGCAGTGACTCTGAGGGAACGGGCACCGGGGAGCTGTTTTTT
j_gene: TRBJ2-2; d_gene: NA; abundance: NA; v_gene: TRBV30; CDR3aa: CAWVVGPGLAGELFF; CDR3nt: TGTGCCTGGGTTGTAGGGCCCGGATTAGCCGGGGAGCTGTTTTTT
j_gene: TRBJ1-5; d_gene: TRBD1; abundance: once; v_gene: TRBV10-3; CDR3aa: CAISGGQGDDQPQHF; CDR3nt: TGTGCCATCAGTGGGGGACAGGGGGACGATCAGCCCCAGCATTTT
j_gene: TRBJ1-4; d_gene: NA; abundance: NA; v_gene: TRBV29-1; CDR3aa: CSVAEWSQGNEKLFF; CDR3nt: TGCAGCGTTGCCGAATGGTCGCAGGGGAATGAAAAACTGTTTTTT
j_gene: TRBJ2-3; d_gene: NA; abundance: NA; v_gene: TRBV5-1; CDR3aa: CASSWRGSEEDTQYF; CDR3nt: TGCGCCAGCAGCTGGAGGGGAAGTGAAGAAGATACGCAGTATTTT
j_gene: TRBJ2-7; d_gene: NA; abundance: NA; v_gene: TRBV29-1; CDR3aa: CSVRASLSEQYF; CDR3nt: TGCAGCGTCCGGGCCTCTCTGAGCGAGCAGTACTTC
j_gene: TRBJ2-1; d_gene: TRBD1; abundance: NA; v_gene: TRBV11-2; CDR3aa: CASSPLQRTGLNEQFF; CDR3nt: TGTGCCAGCAGCCCACTTCAACGGACAGGGTTAAATGAGCAGTTCTTC
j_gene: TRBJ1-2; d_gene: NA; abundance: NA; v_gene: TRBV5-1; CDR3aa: CASSLDGLNYGYTF; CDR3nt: TGCGCCAGCAGCTTGGACGGCCTTAACTATGGCTACACCTTC
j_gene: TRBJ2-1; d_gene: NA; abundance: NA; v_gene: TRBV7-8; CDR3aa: CASSFFQGPNNEQFF; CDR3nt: TGTGCCAGCAGCTTTTTCCAGGGCCCCAACAATGAGCAGTTCTTC
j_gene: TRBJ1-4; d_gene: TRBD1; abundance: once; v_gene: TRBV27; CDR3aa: CASGFASGTGTIGTNEKLFF; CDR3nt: TGTGCCAGCGGATTCGCGTCCGGGACAGGGACAATTGGGACTAATGAAAAACTGTTTTTT
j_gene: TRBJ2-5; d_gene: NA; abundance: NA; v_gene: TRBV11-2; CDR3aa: CASSPGTSTQETQYF; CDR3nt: TGTGCCAGCAGCCCCGGGACTTCGACCCAAGAGACCCAGTACTTC
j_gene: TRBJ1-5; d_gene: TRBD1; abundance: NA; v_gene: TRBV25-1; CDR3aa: CASSEEGDRYQPQHF; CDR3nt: TGTGCCAGCAGTGAAGAGGGGGACAGATATCAGCCCCAGCATTTT
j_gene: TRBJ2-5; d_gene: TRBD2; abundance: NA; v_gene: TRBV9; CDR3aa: CASSVGIAGGPSETQYF; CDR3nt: TGTGCCAGCAGCGTAGGGATAGCGGGAGGGCCGTCAGAGACCCAGTACTTC
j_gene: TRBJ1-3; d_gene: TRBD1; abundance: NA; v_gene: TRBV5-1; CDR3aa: CASSGGGLTGNTIYF; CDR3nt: TGCGCCAGCAGCGGAGGGGGCCTTACTGGAAACACCATATATTTT
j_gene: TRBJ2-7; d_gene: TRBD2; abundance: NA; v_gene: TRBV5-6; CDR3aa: CASSLLAGGPYEQYF; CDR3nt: TGTGCCAGCAGCCTCCTAGCGGGAGGGCCCTACGAGCAGTACTTC
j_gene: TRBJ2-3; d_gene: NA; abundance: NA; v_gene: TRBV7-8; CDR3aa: CASSHASTDTQYF; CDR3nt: TGTGCCAGCAGCCACGCCAGCACAGATACGCAGTATTTT
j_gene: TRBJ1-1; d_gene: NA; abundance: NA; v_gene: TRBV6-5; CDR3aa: CASRKLTTATEAFF; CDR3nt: TGTGCCAGCAGGAAACTTACAACGGCCACTGAAGCTTTCTTT
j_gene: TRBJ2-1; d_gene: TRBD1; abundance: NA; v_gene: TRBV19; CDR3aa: CASSSGTGSWNEQFF; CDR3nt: TGTGCCAGTAGTTCGGGGACAGGGAGTTGGAATGAGCAGTTCTTC
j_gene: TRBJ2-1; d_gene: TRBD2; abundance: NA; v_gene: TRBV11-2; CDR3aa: CASSFLAGEVYNEQFF; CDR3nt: TGTGCCAGCAGCTTCTTAGCGGGAGAGGTCTACAATGAGCAGTTCTTC
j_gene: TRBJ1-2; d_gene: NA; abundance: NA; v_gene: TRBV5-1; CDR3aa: CASSLDPGTNYGYTF; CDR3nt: TGCGCCAGCAGCTTGGACCCGGGAACTAACTATGGCTACACCTTC
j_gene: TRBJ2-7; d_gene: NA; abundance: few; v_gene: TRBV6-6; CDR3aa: CASSYSSGQGSYEQYF; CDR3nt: TGTGCCAGCAGTTACTCTTCAGGGCAGGGTTCTTACGAGCAGTACTTC
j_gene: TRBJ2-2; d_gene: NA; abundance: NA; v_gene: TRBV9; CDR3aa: CASSVDPASGPTGELFF; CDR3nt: TGTGCCAGCAGCGTCGATCCGGCAAGCGGGCCCACCGGGGAGCTGTTTTTT
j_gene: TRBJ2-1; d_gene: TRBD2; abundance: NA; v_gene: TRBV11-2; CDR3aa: CASSPLTSGIGNEQFF; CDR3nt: TGTGCCAGCAGCCCCTTGACTAGCGGGATTGGGAATGAGCAGTTCTTC
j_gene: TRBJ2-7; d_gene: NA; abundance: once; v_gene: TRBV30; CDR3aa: CAWSGDGGIHEQYF; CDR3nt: TGTGCCTGGAGTGGGGACGGAGGAATCCACGAGCAGTACTTC
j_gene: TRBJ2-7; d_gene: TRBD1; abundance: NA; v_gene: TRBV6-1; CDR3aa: CASSEPYTTGTGEQYF; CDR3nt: TGTGCCAGCAGTGAACCCTATACGACAGGGACGGGCGAGCAGTACTTC
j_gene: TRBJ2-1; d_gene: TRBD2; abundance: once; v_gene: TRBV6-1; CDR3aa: CASSETSAIFNEQFF; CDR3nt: TGTGCCAGCAGTGAGACTAGCGCCATATTCAATGAGCAGTTCTTC
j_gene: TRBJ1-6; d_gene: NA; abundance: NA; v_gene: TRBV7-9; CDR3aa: CASSLARASGNSPLHF; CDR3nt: TGTGCCAGCAGCTTAGCCAGGGCCTCGGGGAATTCACCCCTCCACTTT